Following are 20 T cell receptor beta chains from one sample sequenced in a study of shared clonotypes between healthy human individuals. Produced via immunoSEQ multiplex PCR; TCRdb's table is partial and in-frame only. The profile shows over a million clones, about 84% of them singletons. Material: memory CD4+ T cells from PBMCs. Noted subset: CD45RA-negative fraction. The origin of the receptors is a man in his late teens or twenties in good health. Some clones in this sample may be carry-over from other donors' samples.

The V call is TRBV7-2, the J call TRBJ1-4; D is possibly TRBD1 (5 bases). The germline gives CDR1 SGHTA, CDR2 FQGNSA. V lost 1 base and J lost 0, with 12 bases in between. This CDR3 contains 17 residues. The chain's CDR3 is CASSLGGGFATNEKLFF. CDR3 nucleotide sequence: TGTGCCAGCAGCTTAGGGGGCGGCTTTGCAACTAATGAAAAACTGTTTTTT.

This chain's CDR3 is CASSYPGQGENIQYF. The DNA of the CDR3 is TGTGCCAGCAGCTATCCGGGACAGGGAGAAAACATTCAGTACTTC. The chain combines TRBV5-4 with TRBJ2-4; 9 positions match TRBD1. CDR1 is SGHNT and CDR2 is YYREEE in the germline V gene (reference sequence). The CDR3 contains 15 residues. Trimming cost V 3 bases and J 5 bases; bases outside gene matches: 6.

CDR3 sequence: CAIRGQGGLGEQYF. DNA for the CDR3: TGTGCCATCAGAGGACAGGGCGGGTTGGGGGAGCAGTACTTC. This sequence joins TRBV10-3 and TRBJ2-5; 8 bases agree with TRBD1. V was clipped by 6 bases and J by 11 bases; unmatched bases: 14. The CDR3 totals 14 residues. Germline V gene sequence: CDR1 ENHRY, CDR2 SYGVKD.

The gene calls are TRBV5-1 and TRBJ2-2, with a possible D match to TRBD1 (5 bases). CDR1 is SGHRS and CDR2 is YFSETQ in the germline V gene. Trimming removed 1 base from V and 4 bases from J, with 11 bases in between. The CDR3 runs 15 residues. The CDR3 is CASSLTTDLTGELFF. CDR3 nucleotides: TGCGCCAGCAGCTTGACGACAGACCTCACCGGGGAGCTGTTTTTT.

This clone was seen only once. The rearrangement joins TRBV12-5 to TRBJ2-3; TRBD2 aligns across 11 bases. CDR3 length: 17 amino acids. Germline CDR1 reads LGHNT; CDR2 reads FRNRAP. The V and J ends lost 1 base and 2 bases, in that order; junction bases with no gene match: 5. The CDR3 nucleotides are TGTGCTAGTGGTTTGGGTCTAGCGGGAGGATACACAGATACGCAGTATTTT. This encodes CASGLGLAGGYTDTQYF.

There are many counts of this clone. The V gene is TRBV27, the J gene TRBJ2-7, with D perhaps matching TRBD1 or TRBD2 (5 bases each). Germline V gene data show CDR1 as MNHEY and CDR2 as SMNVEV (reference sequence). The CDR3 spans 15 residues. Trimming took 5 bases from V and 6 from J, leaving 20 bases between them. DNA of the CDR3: TGTGCCAGCAGTAAGCTCTCCGGGACGAGGACCGAGCAGTACTTC. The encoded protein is CASSKLSGTRTEQYF.

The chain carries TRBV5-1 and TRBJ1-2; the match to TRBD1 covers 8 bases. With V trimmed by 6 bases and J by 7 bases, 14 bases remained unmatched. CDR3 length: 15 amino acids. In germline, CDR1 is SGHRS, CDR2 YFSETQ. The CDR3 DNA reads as TGCGCCAGCAACCCAGCCGGACAGGGAAAGGGTGGCTACACCTTC. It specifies CASNPAGQGKGGYTF.

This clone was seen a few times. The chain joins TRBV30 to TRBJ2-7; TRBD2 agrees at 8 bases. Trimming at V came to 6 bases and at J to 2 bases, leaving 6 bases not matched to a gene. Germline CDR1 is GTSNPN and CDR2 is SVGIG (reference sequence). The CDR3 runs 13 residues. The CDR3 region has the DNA TGTGCCTGCTTAGCGGGATGGGCCTACGAGCAGTACTTC. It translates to CACLAGWAYEQYF.

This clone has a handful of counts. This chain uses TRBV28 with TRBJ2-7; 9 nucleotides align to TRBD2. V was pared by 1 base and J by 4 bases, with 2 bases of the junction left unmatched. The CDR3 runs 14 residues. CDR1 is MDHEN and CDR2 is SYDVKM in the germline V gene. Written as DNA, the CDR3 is TGTGCCAGCAGTTTATTAGCGGGAGTTTACGAGCAGTACTTC. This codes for CASSLLAGVYEQYF. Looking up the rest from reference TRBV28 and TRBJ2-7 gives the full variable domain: DVKVTQSSRYLVKRTGEKVFLECVQDMDHENMFWYRQDPGLGLRLIYFSYDVKMKEKGDIPEGYSVSREKKERFSLILESASTNQTSMYLCASSLLAGVYEQYFGPGTRLTVT.

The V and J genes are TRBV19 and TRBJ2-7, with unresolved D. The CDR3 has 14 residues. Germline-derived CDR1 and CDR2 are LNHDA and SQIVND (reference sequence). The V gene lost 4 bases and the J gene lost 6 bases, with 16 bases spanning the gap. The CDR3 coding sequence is TGTGCCAGTAGTAGACAAGTGGGCAATGTCGAGCAGTACTTC. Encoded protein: CASSRQVGNVEQYF.

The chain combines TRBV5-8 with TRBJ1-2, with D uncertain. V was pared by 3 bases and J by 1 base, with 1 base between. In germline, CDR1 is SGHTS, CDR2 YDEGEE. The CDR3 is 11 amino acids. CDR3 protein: CASSYNYGYTF. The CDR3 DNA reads TGTGCCAGCAGCTATAACTATGGCTACACCTTC.

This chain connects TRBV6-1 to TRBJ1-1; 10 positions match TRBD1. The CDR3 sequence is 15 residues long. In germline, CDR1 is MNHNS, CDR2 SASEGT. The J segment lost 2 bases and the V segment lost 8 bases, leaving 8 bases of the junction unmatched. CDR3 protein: CASLDRGRVNTEAFF. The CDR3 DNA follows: TGTGCCAGCCTAGACAGGGGGCGCGTAAACACTGAAGCTTTCTTT.

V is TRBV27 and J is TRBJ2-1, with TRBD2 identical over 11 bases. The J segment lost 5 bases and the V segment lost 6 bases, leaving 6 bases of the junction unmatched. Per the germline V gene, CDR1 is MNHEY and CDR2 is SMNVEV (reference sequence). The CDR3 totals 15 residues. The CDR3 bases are TGTGCCAGCAGCAAACTAGCGGGAGTTCACAATGAGCAGTTCTTC. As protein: CASSKLAGVHNEQFF.

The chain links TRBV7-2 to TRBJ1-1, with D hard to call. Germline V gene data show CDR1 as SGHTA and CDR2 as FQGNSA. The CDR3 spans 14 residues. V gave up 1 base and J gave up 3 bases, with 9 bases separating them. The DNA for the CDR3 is TGTGCCAGCAGCTTAGTCGGGTTTGACACTGAAGCTTTCTTT. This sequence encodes CASSLVGFDTEAFF.

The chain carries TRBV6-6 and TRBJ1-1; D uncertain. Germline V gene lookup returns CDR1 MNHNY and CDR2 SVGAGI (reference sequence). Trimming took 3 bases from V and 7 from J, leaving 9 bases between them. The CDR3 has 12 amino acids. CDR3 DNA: TGTGCCAGCAGTTATCGTTCTAGTGAAGCTTTCTTT. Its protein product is CASSYRSSEAFF.

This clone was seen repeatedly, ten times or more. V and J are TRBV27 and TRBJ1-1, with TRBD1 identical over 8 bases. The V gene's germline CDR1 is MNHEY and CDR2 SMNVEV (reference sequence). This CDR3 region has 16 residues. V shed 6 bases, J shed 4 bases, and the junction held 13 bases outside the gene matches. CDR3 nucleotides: TGTGCCAGCAGCTTAACCGGCGACAGGGGCAGCACTGAAGCTTTCTTT. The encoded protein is CASSLTGDRGSTEAFF.

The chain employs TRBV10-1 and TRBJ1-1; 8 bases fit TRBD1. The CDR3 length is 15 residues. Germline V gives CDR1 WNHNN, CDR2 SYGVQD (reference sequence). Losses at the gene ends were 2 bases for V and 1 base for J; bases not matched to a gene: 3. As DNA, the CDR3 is TGCGCCAGCAGTGAGAACCAGGGGGCGAACACTGAAGCTTTCTTT. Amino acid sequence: CASSENQGANTEAFF.

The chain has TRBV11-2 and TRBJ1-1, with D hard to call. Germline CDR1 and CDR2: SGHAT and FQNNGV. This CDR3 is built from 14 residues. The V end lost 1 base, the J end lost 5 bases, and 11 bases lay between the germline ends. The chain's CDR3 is CASSLVRGVTEAFF. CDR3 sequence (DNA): TGTGCCAGCAGCTTAGTTCGCGGGGTTACTGAAGCTTTCTTT.

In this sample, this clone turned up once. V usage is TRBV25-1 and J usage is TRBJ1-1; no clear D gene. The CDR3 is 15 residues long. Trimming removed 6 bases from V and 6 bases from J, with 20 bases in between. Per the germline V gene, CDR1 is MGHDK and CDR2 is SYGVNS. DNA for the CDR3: TGTGCCAGCAGGGGGAATGGGGTGGGCGGACCTGAAGCTTTCTTT. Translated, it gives CASRGNGVGGPEAFF. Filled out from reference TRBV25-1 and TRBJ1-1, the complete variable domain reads EADIYQTPRYLVIGTGKKITLECSQTMGHDKMYWYQQDPGMELHLIHYSYGVNSTEKGDLSSESTVSRIRTEHFPLTLESARPSHTSQYLCASRGNGVGGPEAFFGQGTRLTVV.

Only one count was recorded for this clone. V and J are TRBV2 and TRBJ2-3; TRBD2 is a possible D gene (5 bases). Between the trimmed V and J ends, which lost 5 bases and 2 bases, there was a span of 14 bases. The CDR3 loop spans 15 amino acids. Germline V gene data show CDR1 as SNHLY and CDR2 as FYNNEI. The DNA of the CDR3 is TGTGCCAGCAGTCAAACAGCGGATTACACAGATACGCAGTATTTT. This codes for CASSQTADYTDTQYF.